Listed here are 13 T cell receptor beta chains from one sample, sequenced in a study of CD8 T cells in ankylosing spondylitis. A single record per CDR3 protein comes from TCRdb applying MiXCR to the 5' RACE reads. The sample records around 39,000 distinct CDR3 sequences, 13% being singletons. Sequenced input: synovial fluid, either unsorted or a sorted T cell fraction (not recorded which). These receptors were taken from a male donor with ankylosing spondylitis.

This clonotype was picked up a small number of times. The chain combines TRBV2 with TRBJ2-7; 8 bases are a match to TRBD1. The V gene's germline CDR1 is SNHLY and CDR2 FYNNEI. The CDR3 length is 16 residues. With V trimmed by 3 bases and J by 1 base, 8 bases remained unmatched. CDR3 coding DNA: TGTGCCAGCAGTGATAATATCGGACAGGGTTCCTACGAGCAGTACTTC. It specifies CASSDNIGQGSYEQYF.

The table lists this clonotype with many counts. The rearrangement uses TRBV5-4 and TRBJ1-2; tentatively, D is TRBD1 (5 bases). CDR1 is SGHNT, CDR2 YYREEE, per germline (reference sequence). Trimming cost V 3 bases and J 4 bases, with 13 bases left between them. The length of the CDR3 is 14 residues. CDR3 in DNA: TGTGCCAGCAGCTCCTGGGGGGGAGGCTATGGCTACACCTTC. This encodes CASSSWGGGYGYTF.

This clonotype was detected only a few times. V is TRBV6-4 and J is TRBJ2-1, with 8 bases aligning to TRBD2. The CDR3 runs 15 residues. CDR1 MRHNA and CDR2 SNTAGT come from the germline V gene. The V gene end was trimmed by 3 bases and the J gene end by 6 bases; junction bases not matched to a gene: 7. CDR3: CASSEEAGVGNEQFF. CDR3 bases: TGTGCCAGCAGTGAGGAAGCGGGAGTGGGCAATGAGCAGTTCTTC.

This clonotype was picked up a small number of times. The chain links TRBV11-2 to TRBJ2-4; 10 bases are a match to TRBD2. V shed 6 bases and J 6 bases; nucleotides not matched to a gene: 17. CDR3 length: 18 amino acids. Germline lookup yields CDR1 SGHAT and CDR2 FQNNGV. The CDR3 loop reads CASSRASGRDFWRNIQYF. The CDR3 nucleotides are TGTGCCAGCAGTCGGGCCAGCGGGAGGGATTTTTGGAGAAACATTCAGTACTTC.

This clonotype was counted ten times or more. The chain employs TRBV28 and TRBJ2-3; possible D gene TRBD2, 5 bases. This CDR3 is built from 14 residues. V was pared by 3 bases and J by 3 bases, with 10 bases between. Germline V gives CDR1 MDHEN, CDR2 SYDVKM. CDR3 sequence: CASSFISGTDTQYF. The CDR3 DNA reads as TGTGCCAGCAGTTTTATCTCGGGGACAGATACGCAGTATTTT. Filled out from reference TRBV28 and TRBJ2-3, the complete variable domain reads DVKVTQSSRYLVKRTGEKVFLECVQDMDHENMFWYRQDPGLGLRLIYFSYDVKMKEKGDIPEGYSVSREKKERFSLILESASTNQTSMYLCASSFISGTDTQYFGPGTRLTVL.

This clonotype was counted many times. V is TRBV7-9 and J is TRBJ2-1, with a possible D match to TRBD1 (7 bases). CDR1 and CDR2 from the germline V gene are SEHNR and FQNEAQ (reference sequence). CDR3 length equals 15 residues. Trimming removed 4 bases at V and 3 bases at J, with 13 bases between. CDR3 coding DNA: TGTGCCAGCAGCTACCGACAGGGACTCTACAATGAGCAGTTCTTC. Its translation: CASSYRQGLYNEQFF.

This clonotype was seen a few times. The chain couples TRBV29-1 to TRBJ2-1; no definite D call. The CDR3 has 15 residues. Trimming pared 7 bases from V and 0 bases from J, leaving 16 bases between. CDR1 and CDR2 (germline): SQVTM, ANQGSEA. CDR3 loop: CSAPPERHSYNEQFF. For the CDR3, the DNA is TGCAGCGCCCCCCCCGAGCGCCACTCCTACAATGAGCAGTTCTTC.

This clonotype was observed at least ten times. V and J are TRBV6-5 and TRBJ1-2; D possibly corresponds to TRBD1 (6 bases). Trimming stripped 2 bases from V and 8 bases from J, with 9 bases between. The CDR3 runs to 12 residues. Germline-derived CDR1 and CDR2 are MNHEY and SVGAGI. The CDR3 DNA reads TGTGCCAGCAGTTACGCAGGGGCCGGCTACACCTTC. It codes for CASSYAGAGYTF.

This clonotype was picked up many times. The CDR3 DNA is TGTGCCAGCAGTGTGGGGGGACAGAACAATAACTATGGCTACACCTTC. It translates to CASSVGGQNNNYGYTF. V gene TRBV25-1 combines with J gene TRBJ1-2; the match to TRBD1 covers 7 bases. CDR3 length equals 16 residues. CDR1 MGHDK and CDR2 SYGVNS come from the germline V gene. V trimming: 4 bases; J trimming: 1 base; junction bases outside the gene matches: 9.

This chain connects TRBV4-2 to TRBJ2-7, with 8 bases identical to TRBD2. The germline V gene encodes CDR1 LGHNA and CDR2 YNFKEQ. The CDR3 has 15 residues. V lost 4 bases and J lost 9; bases outside the gene matches: 14. CDR3 loop: CASSLAGTRPTAQYF. The CDR3, as DNA: TGTGCCAGCAGCCTCGCAGGGACTAGACCAACGGCGCAGTACTTC.

The genes are TRBV28 and TRBJ1-5; 8 bases match TRBD1. After removal of 4 bases from V and 7 bases from J, the junction contained 12 bases not matched to a gene. The CDR3 length is 16 residues. CDR1 is MDHEN and CDR2 is SYDVKM in the germline V gene. This CDR3 reads CASSSGRQGIEQPQHF. The CDR3, as DNA: TGTGCCAGCAGTTCTGGGAGACAGGGGATTGAGCAGCCCCAGCATTTT.

This clonotype was seen only a few times. The chain uses TRBV7-9 and TRBJ2-7; unclear D gene. The V and J ends lost 8 bases and 1 base respectively, with 15 bases between them. Germline CDR1 and CDR2: SEHNR and FQNEAQ (reference sequence). The CDR3 is 14 residues long. In DNA form, the CDR3 reads TGTGCCAGCTTTGGTACAGCTTCTTCCTACGAGCAGTACTTC. Its protein product is CASFGTASSYEQYF. Looking up the rest from reference TRBV7-9 and TRBJ2-7 gives the full variable domain: DTGVSQNPRHKITKRGQNVTFRCDPISEHNRLYWYRQTLGQGPEFLTYFQNEAQLEKSRLLSDRFSAERPKGSFSTLEIQRTEQGDSAMYLCASFGTASSYEQYFGPGTRLTVT.

This clonotype was found many times. V usage is TRBV28 and J usage is TRBJ2-6, with D perhaps matching TRBD1 (5 bases). The V end was cut by 6 bases, the J end by 0 bases, with 12 bases between. CDR3 length: 16 amino acids. CDR1 MDHEN and CDR2 SYDVKM come from the germline V gene. The CDR3 protein is CASRGREFSGANVLTF. In DNA form, the CDR3 reads TGTGCCAGCAGAGGCAGGGAATTCTCTGGGGCCAACGTCCTGACTTTC.